This TCR beta chain was recorded in a study of chemoradiotherapy in HPV16-positive cancers. V dropped 6 bases and J dropped 9; count of bases not matched to a gene: 9. Germline values: CDR1 WNHNN, CDR2 SYGVQD (reference sequence). This CDR3 comprises 14 residues. Assay used: immunoSEQ multiplex PCR; TCRdb lists only in-frame clones, some missing. The sample shows around 4,000 clones, approximately 72% of them seen only once. Of note for this clone: Its antigen is not known.

Findings and caveats of the study: Candidate HPV-specific clones and E7-related TCR motifs grew in tumor during treatment. The functional HPV-specific definition rests on just two HPV16-positive patients.

This rearrangement joins TRBV10-1 to TRBJ2-4; 9 positions agree with TRBD1. This specimen consisted of tumor tissue, obtained from a patient who underwent chemoradiotherapy. The TCR was taken from a human donor with HPV-associated anogenital cancer. CDR3 protein: CASRAGQGEGIQYF. CDR3 bases: TGCGCCAGCAGAGCGGGACAGGGAGAGGGCATTCAGTACTTC.